These 29 T cell receptor beta chains came from one sample sequenced in a study of blood T cell repertoires in COVID-19. Sequencing used immunoSEQ multiplex PCR; TCRdb keeps in-frame clones, though not all of them. Of about 200,000 clones listed, roughly 90% are singletons. Input material: PBMCs or T cells enriched from blood (not recorded which). Every receptor here comes from a woman younger than 35 who had recovered from COVID-19.

The gene calls are TRBV30 and TRBJ1-1; D may be TRBD1 (5 bases). Germline CDR1 is GTSNPN and CDR2 is SVGIG (reference sequence). V was cut by 0 bases and J by 10 bases, with 12 bases left in between. The CDR3 covers 12 residues. CDR3 amino acids: CAWSVVRGRAFF. The DNA of the CDR3 is TGTGCCTGGAGTGTTGTACGGGGGAGAGCTTTCTTT.

In its sample, this clone was seen many times. The rearrangement links TRBV24-1 to TRBJ2-2; perhaps TRBD2 as D (7 bases). V lost 0 bases and J lost 3, with 13 bases in between. CDR1 is KGHDR and CDR2 is SFDVKD in the germline V gene. The CDR3 consists of 17 residues. This CDR3 is CATSDLQQGGDTGELFF. In nucleotides, the CDR3 is TGTGCCACCAGTGATTTGCAACAGGGAGGGGACACCGGGGAGCTGTTTTTT.

The chain carries TRBV6-5 and TRBJ2-2, with 8 bases aligning to TRBD2. From germline, CDR1 is MNHEY and CDR2 SVGAGI. After removal of 7 bases from V and 8 bases from J, the junction contained 9 bases not matched to a gene. The CDR3 consists of 14 residues. This CDR3 is CASKRGPLLGELFF. CDR3 in DNA: TGTGCCAGCAAGCGGGGGCCACTTCTGGGGGAGCTGTTTTTT.

V gene TRBV25-1 combines with J gene TRBJ2-1; D may be TRBD1 (5 bases). The CDR3 length is 14 residues. The germline V gene encodes CDR1 MGHDK and CDR2 SYGVNS. V lost 10 bases, J lost 0 bases, and 13 bases lay in between. This CDR3 reads CATLDTSSYNEQFF. The CDR3, as DNA: TGTGCCACTCTGGACACGAGCTCCTACAATGAGCAGTTCTTC.

This chain uses TRBV5-4 with TRBJ1-1; D not resolved. V lost 0 bases, J lost 3 bases, and 12 bases lay in between. This CDR3 spans 15 amino acids. From germline, CDR1 is SGHNT and CDR2 YYREEE (reference sequence). The CDR3 region is CASSLGSSEYTEAFF. The CDR3 coding sequence is TGTGCCAGCAGCTTGGGTAGTAGTGAGTACACTGAAGCTTTCTTT.

This chain joins TRBV9 and TRBJ2-3; 7 bases match TRBD2. The CDR3 is 16 residues long. With V trimmed by 0 bases and J by 0 bases, 4 bases remained unmatched. Germline CDR1 reads SGDLS; CDR2 reads YYNGEE. CDR3 nucleotide sequence: TGTGCCAGCAGCGTAGAACCTAGCGGAAGCACAGATACGCAGTATTTT. Amino acids: CASSVEPSGSTDTQYF.

The J gene is TRBJ2-7, the V gene TRBV27; D gene ambiguous. V shed 0 bases and J shed 4 bases, with 10 bases lying between them. Germline values: CDR1 MNHEY, CDR2 SMNVEV (reference sequence). This CDR3 region has 14 residues. Written as DNA, the CDR3 is TGTGCCAGCAGTTTATCCCAGGCGAGTTACGAGCAGTACTTC. Translated: CASSLSQASYEQYF.

The chain joins TRBV9 to TRBJ1-2; D possibly corresponds to TRBD1 (6 bases). Trimming took 3 bases from V and 6 from J, leaving 15 bases between them. The length of the CDR3 is 14 residues. Germline lookup yields CDR1 SGDLS and CDR2 YYNGEE. The CDR3 coding sequence is TGTGCCAGCAGCGAGGGGGAAGGTAAAGATGGCTACACCTTC. As protein: CASSEGEGKDGYTF.

The V gene is TRBV2, the J gene TRBJ1-5, with D tentatively TRBD1 (5 bases). Trimming cost V 2 bases and J 4 bases, with 18 bases left between them. The germline CDR1 and CDR2 sequences are SNHLY and FYNNEI. The CDR3 has 17 residues. This CDR3 reads CASSETPPPGRNQPQHF. The CDR3, as DNA: TGTGCCAGCAGTGAAACCCCCCCTCCAGGGAGGAATCAGCCCCAGCATTTT.

In nucleotides, the CDR3 is TGTGCCAGCAGCTTGGTCCCGACAGGACTGAACACTGAAGCTTTCTTT. This gives the protein CASSLVPTGLNTEAFF. This sequence joins TRBV5-4 and TRBJ1-1, with a weak D call TRBD1 (6 bases). Looked up from germline, CDR1 is SGHNT and CDR2 is YYREEE (reference sequence). CDR3 length: 16 amino acids. Trimming left V 0 bases short and J 0 bases short, with 12 bases between. Full variable domain (remainder filled in from reference TRBV5-4 and TRBJ1-1): ETGVTQSPTHLIKTRGQQVTLRCSSQSGHNTVSWYQQALGQGPQFIFQYYREEENGRGNFPPRFSGLQFPNYSSELNVNALELDDSALYLCASSLVPTGLNTEAFFGQGTRLTVV.

This rearrangement joins TRBV5-1 to TRBJ2-7; 9 bases align to TRBD2. Germline trimming cut 4 bases from V and 5 bases from J; bases unmatched to any gene: 10. The CDR3 sequence is 15 residues long. CDR1 and CDR2 from the germline V gene are SGHRS and YFSETQ. The CDR3 coding sequence is TGCGCCAGCAGCCGAAGGGCGGGGGGGTACAACGAGCAGTACTTC. This gives the protein CASSRRAGGYNEQYF.

The V and J genes are TRBV5-1 and TRBJ1-4, with 7 bases matching TRBD1. Germline V gene lookup returns CDR1 SGHRS and CDR2 YFSETQ. The CDR3 covers 13 residues. V dropped 5 bases and J dropped 8; count of bases not matched to a gene: 6. The CDR3 DNA follows: TGCGCCAGCAGGAAGGGGGCGTTGGAAAAACTGTTTTTT. This gives the protein CASRKGALEKLFF.

Only one count was recorded for this clone. CDR3 region: CASSSPGLSGANVLTF. The CDR3 nucleotides read TGTGCCAGCAGTTCCCCAGGGTTATCTGGGGCCAACGTCCTGACTTTC. The V gene is TRBV27, the J gene TRBJ2-6; tentative D call: TRBD1 (5 bases). The CDR3 is 16 residues long. CDR1 is MNHEY and CDR2 is SMNVEV in the germline V gene (reference sequence). V shed 4 bases and J shed 1 base, with 11 bases lying between them. Based on the CDR3 plus reference TRBV27 and TRBJ2-6, the full variable domain is EAQVTQNPRYLITVTGKKLTVTCSQNMNHEYMSWYRQDPGLGLRQIYYSMNVEVTDKGDVPEGYKVSRKEKRNFPLILESPSPNQTSLYFCASSSPGLSGANVLTFGAGSRLTVL.

The chain links TRBV5-4 to TRBJ2-1; D is unclear. This CDR3 has 13 residues. In germline, CDR1 is SGHNT, CDR2 YYREEE (reference sequence). Trimming took 4 bases from V and 3 from J, leaving 8 bases between them. CDR3 sequence reads: CASSPDIYNEQFF. Here the CDR3 DNA reads TGTGCCAGCAGCCCAGATATCTACAATGAGCAGTTCTTC.

The V gene is TRBV5-1, the J gene TRBJ1-6, with D possibly TRBD1 on 6 matching bases. There are 13 residues in the CDR3. Germline CDR1 and CDR2: SGHRS and YFSETQ. The V end lost 4 bases, the J end lost 7 bases, and 9 bases lay between the germline ends. CDR3 DNA: TGCGCCAGCAGCCAGGGGCGAAATTCACCCCTCCACTTT. Translation: CASSQGRNSPLHF.

The rearrangement uses TRBV19 and TRBJ1-1; D is unclear. This CDR3 contains 17 residues. Germline V gives CDR1 LNHDA, CDR2 SQIVND (reference sequence). Trimming left V 4 bases short and J 4 bases short, with 22 bases between. The CDR3 sequence is CASSSPPQLTGSTEAFF. CDR3 bases: TGTGCCAGTAGTAGTCCACCCCAGCTCACGGGAAGCACTGAAGCTTTCTTT.

This chain connects TRBV7-2 to TRBJ2-7; D call uncertain. The CDR3 loop spans 13 amino acids. Trimming removed 7 bases at V and 7 bases at J, with 17 bases between. Germline-derived CDR1 and CDR2 are SGHTA and FQGNSA. The CDR3 coding sequence is TGTGCCAGCACCGCGGTAAACGAGGTAGAGCAGTACTTC. Its translation is CASTAVNEVEQYF.

The V gene is TRBV15, the J gene TRBJ1-4; no reliable D call. The CDR3 covers 15 residues. Trimming stripped 1 base from V and 5 bases from J, with 11 bases between. Germline V gene data show CDR1 as LNHNV and CDR2 as YYDKDF (reference sequence). CDR3 nucleotides: TGTGCCACCAGCAGAGTTAATGCAGTCAATGAAAAACTGTTTTTT. Translating gives CATSRVNAVNEKLFF.

The chain carries TRBV25-1 and TRBJ1-5, with 7 nucleotides matching TRBD1. Germline V gene data show CDR1 as MGHDK and CDR2 as SYGVNS. The trim removed 3 bases at V and 3 bases at J, leaving 2 bases unmatched. CDR3 length: 14 residues. Here the CDR3 reads CASSEGTVNQPQHF. Written as DNA, the CDR3 is TGTGCCAGCAGTGAGGGGACAGTCAATCAGCCCCAGCATTTT.

This sequence joins TRBV6-4 and TRBJ1-2, with 7 bases matching TRBD1. Germline assignment: CDR1 MRHNA and CDR2 SNTAGT. The CDR3 has 14 amino acids. Trimming took 0 bases from V and 4 from J; bases not matched to a gene: 2. In DNA, the CDR3 is TGTGCCAGCAGTGACTCGAGGGACAGCTATGGCTACACCTTC. This sequence encodes CASSDSRDSYGYTF.

The chain employs TRBV6-5 and TRBJ2-4, with D unclear. With 4 bases removed from V and 1 base from J, the gap between germline ends came to 14 bases. This CDR3 is built from 16 residues. The germline V gene has CDR1 MNHEY and CDR2 SVGAGI. The DNA of the CDR3 is TGTGCCAGCAGTTTTGGTGTACTCTTGGCCAAAAACATTCAGTACTTC. Amino acid sequence: CASSFGVLLAKNIQYF.

The V call is TRBV9, the J call TRBJ1-5; 8 bases fit TRBD1. CDR3 length: 19 residues. The germline CDR1 and CDR2 sequences are SGDLS and YYNGEE. V was pared by 4 bases and J by 0 bases, with 15 bases of the junction left unmatched. The chain's CDR3 is CASSSRTGNLNDSNQPQHF. CDR3 DNA sequence: TGTGCCAGCAGCTCCCGGACAGGGAATTTAAATGATAGCAATCAGCCCCAGCATTTT.

The rearrangement joins TRBV6-5 to TRBJ1-2; unclear D gene. Germline CDR1 and CDR2: MNHEY and SVGAGI. Trimming left V 8 bases short and J 5 bases short, with 9 bases between. The CDR3 has 11 residues. CDR3 residues: CASLREYGYTF. CDR3 in DNA: TGTGCCAGCCTAAGGGAGTATGGCTACACCTTC.

The V and J genes are TRBV12-3 or TRBV12-4 and TRBJ1-1; perhaps TRBD1 as D (6 bases). The germline V and J ends were trimmed by 3 bases and 5 bases, with 10 bases remaining between them. CDR3 size: 13 residues. This CDR3 is CASSFTRGTEAFF. CDR3 bases: TGTGCCAGCAGTTTTACTAGGGGGACTGAAGCTTTCTTT.

The V call is TRBV2, the J call TRBJ1-2; D is perhaps TRBD1 (5 bases). Trimming stripped 7 bases from V and 4 bases from J, with 7 bases between. CDR3 length: 11 residues. CDR1 is SNHLY and CDR2 is FYNNEI in the germline V gene. This chain's CDR3 is CASTRVYGYTF. DNA of the CDR3: TGTGCCAGCACCAGGGTCTATGGCTACACCTTC.

V usage is TRBV30 and J usage is TRBJ1-5; D is ambiguous. Germline values: CDR1 GTSNPN, CDR2 SVGIG (reference sequence). This CDR3 has 15 residues. With 2 bases removed from V and 0 bases from J, the gap between germline ends came to 11 bases. In DNA, the CDR3 is TGTGCCTGGAGTATACCTGGCTCTAGCAATCAGCCCCAGCATTTT. Translation: CAWSIPGSSNQPQHF.

V is TRBV14 and J is TRBJ2-2; 11 bases map to TRBD2. Losses at the gene ends were 6 bases for V and 9 bases for J; bases not matched to a gene: 6. Germline values: CDR1 SGHDN, CDR2 FVKESK. The CDR3 length is 14 residues. The DNA for the CDR3 is TGTGCCAGCAGTCATAGCGGGGGGGCTCGGGAGCTGTTTTTT. Its translation is CASSHSGGARELFF.

The chain recombines TRBV28 with TRBJ1-2, with D unclear. Trimming took 4 bases from V and 2 from J, leaving 14 bases between them. There are 15 residues in the CDR3. Looked up from germline, CDR1 is MDHEN and CDR2 is SYDVKM. CDR3 coding DNA: TGTGCCAGCAGTTCCTGGGTGGAGGGAAACTATGGCTACACCTTC. Translated: CASSSWVEGNYGYTF.

The gene calls are TRBV28 and TRBJ1-2, with no clear D. Looked up from germline, CDR1 is MDHEN and CDR2 is SYDVKM. This CDR3 region has 15 residues. The germline V and J ends were trimmed by 3 bases and 2 bases, with 13 bases remaining between them. CDR3 region: CASSFSEEANYGYTF. DNA for the CDR3: TGTGCCAGCAGTTTTTCCGAGGAGGCGAACTATGGCTACACCTTC.